This T cell receptor beta chain stems from a study of stem cell transplantation in POMP-related autoinflammatory disease. Study-level information: Impaired MHC class I-dependent CD8+ differentiation was hypothesized from defective thymoproteasomes. Before transplant, CD4+ T cells skewed naive and CD8+ proportions were low. Regarding the study as a whole: Fewer unique TRB V-J gene pairings were identified in patients with PRAID.

Prominent immunodeficiency with autoinflammation defined PRAID. Sequencing used immunoSEQ multiplex PCR; TCRdb keeps in-frame clones, though not all of them. The profile covers about 68,000 clones, with approximately 90% appearing a single time and around 0.72% taken by the ten largest. Of note for this clone: Its antigen is as yet unknown.

V gave up 2 bases and J gave up 5 bases, with 17 bases separating them. The CDR3 spans 16 residues. Germline CDR1 KGHSH, CDR2 LQKENI. This specimen consisted of CD4+ T cells from PBMCs, obtained after stem cell transplantation. This clonotype was obtained from a human patient with POMP-related autoinflammation and immune dysregulation (PRAID). Some T cells may be the graft donor's. V and J are TRBV18 and TRBJ2-3; D is uncertain. CDR3 nucleotides: TGTGCCAGCTCACCATGGGTAGGTGCCCTGGTAGATACGCAGTATTTT. It codes for CASSPWVGALVDTQYF.